Listed here are 26 T cell receptor beta chains from one sample, sequenced in a study of identical twins. TCRdb re-analysed the 5' RACE reads in MiXCR, keeping a single row per CDR3 protein. The sample includes 310,000 or so distinct CDR3 sequences, roughly 9.7% of them seen just once. This same sample was also taken into another study, of yellow fever vaccine responses in identical twins.

The sequenced sample was CD8+ T cells sorted from blood. These receptors all stem from a woman aged 18-29 years in good health.

This chain joins TRBV27 and TRBJ2-5; 7 nucleotides match TRBD2. V was clipped by 2 bases and J by 3 bases; unmatched bases: 18. The germline gives CDR1 MNHEY, CDR2 SMNVEV (reference sequence). This CDR3 is built from 19 residues. This CDR3 is CASSLPPPNLAGAEETQYF. The CDR3 bases are TGTGCCAGCAGTTTACCCCCACCCAATTTGGCGGGAGCCGAAGAGACCCAGTACTTC.

This clonotype was recorded at least ten times. The chain employs TRBV24-1 and TRBJ2-5; D possibly corresponds to TRBD1 (6 bases). Trimming took off 5 bases at V and 4 bases at J, with 13 bases between the two ends. The CDR3 contains 14 residues. Germline lookup yields CDR1 KGHDR and CDR2 SFDVKD. CDR3 sequence (DNA): TGTGCCACCAGTGCTGGGGGCTGGTTAGAGACCCAGTACTTC. It translates to CATSAGGWLETQYF.

This clonotype was seen repeatedly, ten times or more. J is TRBJ2-3 and V is TRBV6-4, with D possibly matching TRBD2 (7 bases). CDR1 and CDR2 from the germline V gene are MRHNA and SNTAGT. The ends were cut back, 3 bases at V and 0 bases at J, with 13 bases in the middle. The CDR3 extends over 16 amino acids. The CDR3 DNA reads TGTGCCAGCAGTGAAGGGGGGGGAGGAAGCACAGATACGCAGTATTTT. Protein product: CASSEGGGGSTDTQYF.

Ten or more counts support this clonotype. This rearrangement joins TRBV7-2 to TRBJ2-3; D gene ambiguous. The CDR3 contains 15 residues. CDR1 is SGHTA, CDR2 FQGNSA, per germline. Between the trimmed V and J ends, which lost 2 bases and 5 bases, there was a span of 14 bases. Written as DNA, the CDR3 is TGTGCCAGCAGCTTATACATCAGAAGTGTAGATACGCAGTATTTT. Translation: CASSLYIRSVDTQYF.

This chain joins TRBV5-4 and TRBJ2-5, with D perhaps TRBD2 (5 bases). Germline CDR1 SGHNT, CDR2 YYREEE (reference sequence). CDR3 length: 16 residues. V gave up 0 bases and J gave up 1 base, with 13 bases separating them. In DNA form, the CDR3 reads TGTGCCAGCAGCTTGGCAACTAGTCGGACCCAAGAGACCCAGTACTTC. It specifies CASSLATSRTQETQYF.

This chain joins TRBV27 and TRBJ2-3; D is unresolved. The CDR3 spans 13 residues. V lost 5 bases, J lost 6 bases, and 12 bases lay in between. Germline V gene data show CDR1 as MNHEY and CDR2 as SMNVEV (reference sequence). The DNA for the CDR3 is TGTGCCAGCAGTCGAACCGACCCCGATACGCAGTATTTT. Translation gives CASSRTDPDTQYF.

This clonotype was seen repeatedly, ten times or more. The rearrangement links TRBV5-5 to TRBJ2-1, with 12 nucleotides matching TRBD2. The CDR3 is made up of 14 amino acids. V lost 3 bases and J lost 6; bases outside the gene matches: 1. Germline CDR1 and CDR2: SGHKS and YYEKEE (reference sequence). The CDR3 nucleotides read TGTGCCAGCAGCTGGACTAGCGGGGTCAATGAGCAGTTCTTC. Encoded protein: CASSWTSGVNEQFF.

This clonotype was counted many times. The CDR3 nucleotides read TGCAGTGCTAGTGTACTAGCGGGAGCCAACTACGAGCAGTACTTC. It yields the protein CSASVLAGANYEQYF. The chain recombines TRBV20-1 with TRBJ2-7, with 11 bases fitting TRBD2. The CDR3 is 15 amino acids. V lost 3 bases, J lost 3 bases, and 7 bases stayed unmatched. CDR1 and CDR2 (germline): DFQATT, SNEGSKA (reference sequence).

J is TRBJ2-3 and V is TRBV11-2; D gene ambiguous. The ends were cut back, 5 bases at V and 0 bases at J, with 12 bases in the middle. The CDR3 contains 15 residues. The germline gives CDR1 SGHAT, CDR2 FQNNGV. The CDR3 sequence: CASSRTASSTDTQYF. The CDR3 DNA is TGTGCCAGCAGCCGGACGGCCTCTAGCACAGATACGCAGTATTTT.

This clonotype was counted a few times. This CDR3 reads CASSYPRSYQYF. The CDR3 nucleotides are TGTGCCAGCAGTTATCCTCGGTCATATCAGTACTTC. This chain links TRBV28 with TRBJ2-4, with no clear D. V lost 4 bases and J 12 bases, leaving 13 bases between the germline ends. In germline, CDR1 is MDHEN, CDR2 SYDVKM. This CDR3 has 12 amino acids.

V gene TRBV4-2 combines with J gene TRBJ1-5, with D unresolved. The CDR3 length is 15 residues. V gave up 10 bases and J gave up 5 bases, with 21 bases separating them. The germline CDR1 and CDR2 sequences are LGHNA and YNFKEQ. The CDR3 spells CAMGPGILCYQPQHF. The CDR3, as DNA: TGTGCCATGGGCCCTGGGATCCTCTGCTATCAGCCCCAGCATTTT.

This clonotype was seen repeatedly, ten times or more. In DNA, the CDR3 is TGTGCCAGCAGCTTGGAGGGACAGATGAACACTGAAGCTTTCTTT. It yields the protein CASSLEGQMNTEAFF. The chain carries TRBV5-5 and TRBJ1-1; TRBD1 matches at 7 bases. The CDR3 extends over 15 amino acids. Germline loops: CDR1 SGHKS, CDR2 YYEKEE (reference sequence). V lost 0 bases, J lost 0 bases, and 2 bases stayed unmatched.

This chain links TRBV15 with TRBJ2-1; D not certain. The CDR3 covers 15 residues. Looked up from germline, CDR1 is LNHNV and CDR2 is YYDKDF (reference sequence). V was clipped by 1 base and J by 2 bases, with 9 bases between them. The CDR3 bases are TGTGCCACCAGCAGAGGATTTGACCCCTACAATGAGCAGTTCTTC. Protein: CATSRGFDPYNEQFF.

There are many counts of this clonotype. The chain carries TRBV4-2 and TRBJ2-7; 9 nucleotides line up with TRBD1. Germline values: CDR1 LGHNA, CDR2 YNFKEQ. Unmatched junction bases numbered 4, after V lost 4 bases and J lost 3 bases. The CDR3 runs 14 residues. CDR3 region: CASSPRDRDYEQYF. The DNA of the CDR3 is TGTGCCAGCAGCCCCCGGGACAGGGACTACGAGCAGTACTTC.

This clonotype has only a few counts. The chain has TRBV6-2 or TRBV6-3 and TRBJ2-1; 11 nucleotides agree with TRBD2. Trimming at V came to 7 bases and at J to 6 bases, leaving 8 bases not matched to a gene. This CDR3 is built from 15 residues. In germline, CDR1 is MNHEY, CDR2 SVGEGT. The CDR3 loop reads CASTYIAGGANEQFF. The CDR3 DNA reads TGTGCCAGCACCTACATAGCGGGAGGGGCCAATGAGCAGTTCTTC.

This clonotype was recorded a few times. This chain joins TRBV11-2 and TRBJ2-3; TRBD2 agrees at 10 bases. CDR3 length equals 15 residues. The V segment lost 5 bases and the J segment 2 bases; nucleotides outside the gene matches: 4. CDR1 is SGHAT, CDR2 FQNNGV, per germline. The CDR3 DNA follows: TGTGCCAGCAGCCCTAGCGGGAGTAACACAGATACGCAGTATTTT. Amino acid sequence: CASSPSGSNTDTQYF.

This clonotype was detected a few times. The chain joins TRBV28 to TRBJ2-1; D not certain. Looked up from germline, CDR1 is MDHEN and CDR2 is SYDVKM. V dropped 4 bases and J dropped 8 bases, with 3 bases sitting between them. The CDR3 has 10 amino acids. The CDR3 region is CASSYDEQFF. CDR3 sequence (DNA): TGTGCCAGCAGTTACGATGAGCAGTTCTTC.

In its sample, this clonotype was seen a few times. The V and J genes are TRBV29-1 and TRBJ2-1; 8 nucleotides line up with TRBD1. This CDR3 has 14 amino acids. Germline-derived CDR1 and CDR2 are SQVTM and ANQGSEA. V shed 1 base and J 4 bases; nucleotides not matched to a gene: 3. The CDR3 region has the DNA TGCAGCGTTGAAGCGGGACAGGTTTACAATGAGCAGTTCTTC. Translating it yields CSVEAGQVYNEQFF.

This clonotype was seen at least ten times. The rearrangement joins TRBV12-3 or TRBV12-4 to TRBJ2-3; 13 bases are a match to TRBD2. V gave up 2 bases and J gave up 4 bases; unmatched junction bases: 0. CDR3 length: 15 residues. The CDR3 sequence: CASSLTSGGADTQYF. In DNA form, the CDR3 reads TGTGCCAGCAGTTTAACTAGCGGGGGGGCAGATACGCAGTATTTT.

This chain joins TRBV29-1 and TRBJ2-7; TRBD1 is a possible D gene (5 bases). Trimming left V 1 base short and J 3 bases short, with 10 bases between. Germline values: CDR1 SQVTM, CDR2 ANQGSEA. The CDR3 runs 13 residues. For the CDR3, the DNA is TGCAGCGTTGAAGCCCGTGACAGCTACGAGCAGTACTTC. This sequence encodes CSVEARDSYEQYF.

This clonotype was picked up many times. This rearrangement joins TRBV7-9 to TRBJ2-1; 7 bases are shared with TRBD1. CDR1 and CDR2 from the germline V gene are SEHNR and FQNEAQ (reference sequence). V was pared by 1 base and J by 3 bases, with 3 bases of the junction left unmatched. This CDR3 comprises 15 residues. Written as DNA, the CDR3 is TGTGCCAGCAGCTTAGGCAGGGGGTTCTACAATGAGCAGTTCTTC. The encoded protein is CASSLGRGFYNEQFF.

The chain employs TRBV29-1 and TRBJ2-1; 15 bases are shared with TRBD2. Germline trimming cut 6 bases from V and 2 bases from J; bases unmatched to any gene: 17. The CDR3 is made up of 20 amino acids. The germline V gene encodes CDR1 SQVTM and CDR2 ANQGSEA. CDR3 sequence (DNA): TGCAGCGTGGATAACCCCGTTGGACTAGCGGGAGGGGGGGCCTACAATGAGCAGTTCTTC. The encoded protein is CSVDNPVGLAGGGAYNEQFF.

The CDR3 region is CSARDGTGSYEQYF. DNA for the CDR3: TGCAGTGCTAGAGATGGGACGGGCTCCTACGAGCAGTACTTC. The chain has TRBV20-1 and TRBJ2-7; either TRBD1 or TRBD2 may fit D (5 bases each). Germline values: CDR1 DFQATT, CDR2 SNEGSKA (reference sequence). V lost 0 bases and J 0 bases, leaving 9 bases between the germline ends. The CDR3 runs to 14 residues.

This clonotype was counted ten times or more. The chain carries TRBV5-1 and TRBJ2-7; no clear D gene. Germline lookup yields CDR1 SGHRS and CDR2 YFSETQ. The CDR3 has 14 amino acids. V was trimmed by 2 bases and J by 1 base, leaving 10 bases between them. CDR3 sequence reads: CASSFTQESYEQYF. Here the CDR3 DNA reads TGCGCCAGCAGCTTTACCCAGGAATCCTACGAGCAGTACTTC.

This clonotype was observed a handful of times. The chain carries TRBV14 and TRBJ2-7; tentatively, D is TRBD2 (6 bases). Germline loops: CDR1 SGHDN, CDR2 FVKESK. This CDR3 contains 14 residues. Trimming took off 2 bases at V and 6 bases at J, with 14 bases between the two ends. The CDR3 DNA reads TGTGCCAGCAGCCAATTATTGACTAGTTTCGAGCAGTACTTC. Protein product: CASSQLLTSFEQYF.

The chain joins TRBV4-2 to TRBJ2-1; 12 bases align to TRBD2. Trimming cost V 0 bases and J 5 bases; bases outside gene matches: 14. The CDR3 extends over 20 amino acids. The germline gives CDR1 LGHNA, CDR2 YNFKEQ. For the CDR3, the DNA is TGTGCCAGCAGCCAAGATTTATTCGCTAGCGGGAGGGGTTCGGACAATGAGCAGTTCTTC. Protein: CASSQDLFASGRGSDNEQFF.